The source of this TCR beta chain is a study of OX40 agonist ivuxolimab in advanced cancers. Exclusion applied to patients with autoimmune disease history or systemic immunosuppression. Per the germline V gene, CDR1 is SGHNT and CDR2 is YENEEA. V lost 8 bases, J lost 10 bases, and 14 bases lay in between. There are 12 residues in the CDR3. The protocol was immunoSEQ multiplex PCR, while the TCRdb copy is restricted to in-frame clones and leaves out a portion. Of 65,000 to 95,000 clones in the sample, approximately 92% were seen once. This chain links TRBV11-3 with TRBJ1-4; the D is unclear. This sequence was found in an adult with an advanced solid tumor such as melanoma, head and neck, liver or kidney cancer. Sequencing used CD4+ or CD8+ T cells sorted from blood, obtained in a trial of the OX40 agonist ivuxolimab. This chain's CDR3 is CASQLHSGKLFF. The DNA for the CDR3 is TGTGCCAGCCAACTCCATTCGGGAAAACTGTTTTTT. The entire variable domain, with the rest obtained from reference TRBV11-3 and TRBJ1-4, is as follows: EAGVVQSPRYKIIEKKQPVAFWCNPISGHNTLYWYLQNLGQGPELLIRYENEEAVDDSQLPKDRFSAERLKGVDSTLKIQPAELGDSAVYLCASQLHSGKLFFGSGTQLSVL.